This T cell receptor beta chain was sequenced in a study of blood T cell repertoires in COVID-19. In the study overall: From the United States, Italy and Spain came samples of acute and convalescent COVID-19. PBMCs, B-cell-depleted T cells, or T cells provided the cDNA or gDNA that made up the material.

Authors' analysis steps: Amplification from reference gene primers served as the basis for estimated nucleated cell counts. The table came from immunoSEQ multiplex PCR; TCRdb's copy has only in-frame clones and leaves some out. That table furnishes V, J and clone size, whereas the DNA furnished D and trimming. The sample carries about 99,000 clones, around 84% recorded once. The germline V gene encodes CDR1 SGHNT and CDR2 YYREEE (reference sequence). The trim removed 3 bases at V and 4 bases at J, leaving 10 bases unmatched. The CDR3 is 16 amino acids. The V and J genes are TRBV5-4 and TRBJ2-7; 10 bases fit TRBD2. The sequence was collected from a woman aged 60-75 years in a cohort sampled during active or convalescent COVID-19. The sample taken for sequencing was peripheral blood. CDR3 coding DNA: TGTGCCAGCAGCTCCCCCGCTAGCGGGGGTAGGTACGAGCAGTACTTC. Translation gives CASSSPASGGRYEQYF.